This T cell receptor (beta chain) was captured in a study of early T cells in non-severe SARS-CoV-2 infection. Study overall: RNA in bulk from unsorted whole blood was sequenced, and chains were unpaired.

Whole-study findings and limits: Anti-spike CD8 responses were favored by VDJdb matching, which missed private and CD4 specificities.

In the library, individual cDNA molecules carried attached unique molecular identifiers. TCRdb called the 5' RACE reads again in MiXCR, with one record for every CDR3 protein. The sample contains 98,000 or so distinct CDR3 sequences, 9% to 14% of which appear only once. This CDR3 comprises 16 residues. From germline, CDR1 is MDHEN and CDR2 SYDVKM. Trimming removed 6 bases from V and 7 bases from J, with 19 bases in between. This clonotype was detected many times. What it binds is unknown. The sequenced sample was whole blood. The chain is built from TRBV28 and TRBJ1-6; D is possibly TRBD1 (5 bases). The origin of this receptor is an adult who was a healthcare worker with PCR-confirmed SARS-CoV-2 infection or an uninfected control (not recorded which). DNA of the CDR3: TGTGCCAGCAGGACGGGACTCGGTGGGCTAAATTCACCCCTCCACTTT. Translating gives CASRTGLGGLNSPLHF.